This T cell receptor beta chain stems from a study of response to subunit inactivated influenza vaccine. TCRdb processed the RT-PCR reads anew with MiXCR; each CDR3 protein has one entry. The table includes about 540,000 distinct CDR3 sequences, under 30% detected once. The CDR3 is made up of 14 amino acids. Germline CDR1 reads DFQATT; CDR2 reads SNEGSKA (reference sequence). As concerns this clonotype: The junction does not match germline at one end; this may be a read error.

These same records also appear under a second study, on T cells expressing NK-cell markers. That study adds: Making the TCR beta cDNA relied on 5'RACE template switching with UMIs. The authors applied an anti-gamma-delta TCR antibody in several experiments, and it restricted sorting to alpha-beta TCR T cells.

The TCR sequence derives from a man in his forties or fifties who received an inactivated influenza vaccine. The V gene is TRBV20-1, the J gene TRBJ2-1, with 10 bases that match TRBD2. The starting material was CD4+ T cells sorted from PBMCs, obtained 12 days after vaccination. The CDR3 loop is CSARTSGSCNEQFF. CDR3 DNA sequence: TGCAGTGCCAGGACTAGCGGCTCCTGCAATGAGCAGTTCTTC.